The following is a T cell receptor beta chain sequence with its context. Antigen unknown. Time point meaning: newly diagnosed GD, antithyroid drugs for less than 3 months. PBMC-derived RNA was used for the TCR library. The data belong to a study of regulatory T cells in long-lasting Graves disease. Overall study context: Patients newly diagnosed with Graves' had been on antithyroid drugs for under 3 months.

Construction of TCR beta libraries relied on iRepertoire HTBI primers and on Arm-PCR targeting CDR3 regions. TCRdb passed the multiplex PCR reads through MiXCR, listing each CDR3 protein once. The table shows approximately 400,000 distinct CDR3 sequences, with about 15% occurring only once. Overall study results and limits: Patients with persistent disease shared under 3,500 public clonotypes, outpacing the roughly 970 shared by new patients. Authors noted too few samples as a limitation.

The CDR3 has 15 amino acids. V was pared by 0 bases and J by 6 bases, with 7 bases of the junction left unmatched. CDR1 is SGHNT and CDR2 is YYREEE in the germline V gene (reference sequence). These data also featured in a second study, about T cells in Graves' hyperthyroidism and ophthalmopathy. That publication notes: Patients aged 18 to 65 with hyperthyroidism were newly diagnosed, with duration under 2 months.

This chain links TRBV5-4 with TRBJ2-3; 7 bases match TRBD2. The clonotype originates from a woman aged 25-40 years with Graves disease. The sequencing here drew on peripheral blood mononuclear cells (PBMCs), taken at new diagnosis, from a patient treated with antithyroid drugs. In DNA, the CDR3 is TGTGCCAGCAGCTTGGAGGGAGGGAGTAGGGATACGCAGTATTTT. Translation: CASSLEGGSRDTQYF.